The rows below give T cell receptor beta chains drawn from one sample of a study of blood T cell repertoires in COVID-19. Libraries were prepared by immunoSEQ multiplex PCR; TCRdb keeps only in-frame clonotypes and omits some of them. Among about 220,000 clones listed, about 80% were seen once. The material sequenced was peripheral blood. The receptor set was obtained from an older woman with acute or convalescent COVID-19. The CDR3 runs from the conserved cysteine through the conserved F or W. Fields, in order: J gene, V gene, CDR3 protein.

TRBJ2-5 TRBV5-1 CASSLVRGAQETQYF
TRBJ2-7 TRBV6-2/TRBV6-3 CASSYPGQGVREQYF
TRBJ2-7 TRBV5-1 CASSLDRSYEQYF
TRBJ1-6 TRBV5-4 CASSLRGSYNSPLHF
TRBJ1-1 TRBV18 CASSPAGTEAFF
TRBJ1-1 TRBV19 CASVRQGRPEAFF
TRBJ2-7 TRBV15 CATSRETSGDTITSKQYF
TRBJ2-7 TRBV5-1 CASSPALGEQYF
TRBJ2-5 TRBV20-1 CSASREAEETQYF
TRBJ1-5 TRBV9 CASSAQDSGNQPQHF
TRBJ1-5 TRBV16 CASSRQGVSKPQHF
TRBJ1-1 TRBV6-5 CASSSPIRTANTEAFF
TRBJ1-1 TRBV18 CATTGQAGGTEAFF
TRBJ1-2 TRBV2 CASTRGTGTDNYGYTF
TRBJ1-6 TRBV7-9 CASSPYGTSISPLHF
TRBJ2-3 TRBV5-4 CASTQGQGNTDTQYF
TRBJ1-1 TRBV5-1 CATGLGLNTEAFF
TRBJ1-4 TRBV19 CASRAGRANEKLFF
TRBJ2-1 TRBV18 CASSPPGANYNEQFF
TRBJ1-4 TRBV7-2 CASSWAGQGMGEKLFF